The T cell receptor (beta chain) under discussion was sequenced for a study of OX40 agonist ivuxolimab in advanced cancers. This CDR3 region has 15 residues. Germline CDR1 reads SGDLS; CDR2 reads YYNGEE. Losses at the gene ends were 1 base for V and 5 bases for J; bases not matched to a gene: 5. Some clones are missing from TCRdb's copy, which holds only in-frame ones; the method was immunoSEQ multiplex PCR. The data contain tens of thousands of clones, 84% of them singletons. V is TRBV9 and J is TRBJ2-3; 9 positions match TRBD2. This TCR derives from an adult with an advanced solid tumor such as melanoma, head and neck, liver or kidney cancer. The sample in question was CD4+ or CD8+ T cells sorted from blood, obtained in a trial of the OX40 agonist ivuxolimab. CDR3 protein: CASSVLAGSGDTQYF. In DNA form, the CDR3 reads TGTGCCAGCAGCGTACTAGCGGGATCAGGAGATACGCAGTATTTT.